This section outlines one TCR beta chain sequence together with its context. The antigen is unknown. This sample is drawn from a study of T cell responses to AZD1222 COVID-19 vaccine. Germline CDR1 reads LGHDT; CDR2 reads YNNKEL (reference sequence). Losses at the gene ends were 4 bases for V and 4 bases for J; bases not matched to a gene: 7. The CDR3 extends over 14 amino acids. Study-wide results and limits: Donors were largely white British and mainly female; clonal diversity was possibly underestimated. Researchers report vaccine-associated CD4 TCRs spanning spike, with dominance at 160-218 and 743-854. After the peak T cell response, and only then, were repertoires sampled.

Repertoires were generated with immunoSEQ multiplex PCR, while TCRdb's copy carries only in-frame clones and drops some. The repertoire holds some 190,000 clones, nearly 95% seen once, with about 1.9% in the top ten. Sequences were derived from peripheral blood, sampled 28 days after the second AZD1222 dose. The rearrangement joins TRBV3-1 (or the pseudogene TRBV3-2) to TRBJ2-7, with 7 bases lining up with TRBD1. The receptor's source is an adult who received the AZD1222 COVID-19 vaccine. CDR3 nucleotides: TGTGCCAGCAGCCTAAAGGGGGCGTCATACGAGCAGTACTTC. Translating gives CASSLKGASYEQYF.